This T cell receptor (beta chain) was sequenced in a study of T cell changes during pregnancy in multiple sclerosis. Some clones are missing from TCRdb's copy, which holds only in-frame ones; the method was immunoSEQ multiplex PCR. The sample lists 40,000 to 45,000 clones; roughly 91% were seen once. The CDR3 length is 12 residues. Between the trimmed V and J ends, which lost 5 bases and 3 bases, there was a span of 8 bases. The germline gives CDR1 SGHVS, CDR2 FQNEAQ. The chain links TRBV7-8 to TRBJ2-7; D remains unclear. The TCR comes from a female donor with multiple sclerosis, enrolled in a pregnancy study. Here the sequenced sample was CD4+ T cells from peripheral blood mononuclear cells, taken in the third trimester of pregnancy. Here the CDR3 DNA reads TGTGCCAGCAGCGCTGCGTTCTACGAGCAGTACTTC. Translation: CASSAAFYEQYF.